The entry that follows covers one T cell receptor beta chain sequence. From germline, CDR1 is GTSNPN and CDR2 SVGIG (reference sequence). The CDR3 spans 14 residues. V shed 5 bases and J 6 bases; nucleotides not matched to a gene: 10. The sample originates from a study of cytomegalovirus exposure and HLA in healthy donors. The PCR contained 60 Vbeta and 13 Jbeta primers. The method was immunoSEQ multiplex PCR; TCRdb's version includes in-frame clones alone and lacks a portion of them. This table lists 200,000 or so clones. The sequenced sample consisted of PBMCs. This receptor was taken from a boy between 5 and 17 years old in good health and CMV-seronegative. V gene TRBV30 combines with J gene TRBJ1-5; 7 bases are shared with TRBD1. In DNA form, the CDR3 reads TGTGCCTGGGGTTCAGGGGGAACAAGTCAGCCCCAGCATTTT. It is translated as CAWGSGGTSQPQHF.